This T cell receptor (beta chain) was captured in a study of shared T cell receptors in the human thymus. Germline CDR1 LGHNA, CDR2 YSLEER. The germline V and J ends were trimmed by 0 bases and 1 base, with 12 bases remaining between them. This CDR3 has 16 residues. Data came from immunoSEQ multiplex PCR; TCRdb stores just in-frame clones and leaves some out. The data show about 540,000 clones, more than 75% seen once. These data were also filed under a second study, of human thymus T cells. As reported in that work: Finnish infants who were healthy and having corrective surgery for congenital heart defects made up the donors. Unrelated people showed highly overlapping thymic repertoires, related research reported.

The V and J genes are TRBV4-3 and TRBJ2-5, with D unclear. The source is a boy younger than two with a congenital heart defect. The sequenced sample was thymocytes. The CDR3 nucleotides are TGCGCCAGCAGCCAAGAGAGGTACCCCCTCCAAGAGACCCAGTACTTC. This codes for CASSQERYPLQETQYF.